One and the same sample provided the 25 T cell receptor beta chains below, sequenced in a study of tumor and adjacent non-tumor tissue in lung cancer. The template was RNA from unsorted bulk tissue. More than 3 cm separated this lung sample from the edge of the tumor. The library came from three nested PCR rounds adapted from ARM-PCR protocols. TCRdb reprocessed the multiplex PCR reads with MiXCR, giving one entry per CDR3 protein. The sample has about 67,000 distinct CDR3 sequences, about 77% seen once. Sequenced material: distant non-tumor lung tissue. These receptors all come from a man aged 55-75 years with non-small cell lung cancer.

Comment on this clonotype: A junction end diverges from the germline sequence, so it may reflect a read error. The rearrangement joins TRBV5-4 to TRBJ1-6; weak D call: TRBD1 (6 bases). The CDR3 is 14 residues long. Germline V gives CDR1 SGHNT, CDR2 YYREEE (reference sequence). CDR3 sequence: CASSTQGRNTPLHF. The CDR3 nucleotides read TGTGCCAGTAGCACCCAGGGGAGGAATACACCCCTCCATTTT.

CDR3 sequence: CSVSCGLAEETQYF. Here the CDR3 DNA reads TGCAGCGTTTCCTGCGGACTAGCAGAAGAGACCCAGTACTTC. This chain uses TRBV29-1 with TRBJ2-5; 8 nucleotides agree with TRBD2. The germline V gene has CDR1 SQVTM and CDR2 ANQGSEA. The CDR3 has 14 amino acids. Unmatched junction bases numbered 8, after V lost 5 bases and J lost 3 bases.

As for this clonotype: At one of its ends the junction is not consistent with the germline gene, which may arise from a read error. This rearrangement joins TRBV11-3 to TRBJ2-1, with D unclear. CDR3 size: 12 residues. Germline CDR1 is SGHNT and CDR2 is YENEEA. CDR3 residues: CANSSHNNEQSF. In nucleotides, the CDR3 is TGTGCCAACAGCTCCCATAACAATGAGCAATCCTTC. The whole variable domain, filled in from reference TRBV11-3 and TRBJ2-1, reads EAGVVQSPRYKIIEKKQPVAFWCNPISGHNTLYWYLQNLGQGPELLIRYENEEAVDDSQLPKDRFSAERLKGVDSTLKIQPAELGDSAVYLCANSSHNNEQSFGPGTRLTVL.

In regard to this clonotype: This may come from a read error, since a much larger clone is one base off. The V and J genes are TRBV7-9 and TRBJ1-6; D unclear. The V gene's germline CDR1 is SEHNR and CDR2 FQNEAQ (reference sequence). The CDR3 sequence is 13 residues long. The CDR3 nucleotides read TGTGCCATCAGCCAGACCGGAAATTCACCCCTCCACTTT. Protein sequence: CAISQTGNSPLHF. The full variable domain, in which reference TRBV7-9 and TRBJ1-6 provide the parts outside the CDR3, is DTGVSQNPRHKITKRGQNVTFRCDPISEHNRLYWYRQTLGQGPEFLTYFQNEAQLEKSRLLSDRFSAERPKGSFSTLEIQRTEQGDSAMYLCAISQTGNSPLHFGNGTRLTVT.

This clonotype was found once. One junction end does not reproduce the germline sequence, and a read error may be involved. This chain joins TRBV5-4 and TRBJ1-2, with D unresolved. The germline CDR1 and CDR2 sequences are SGHNT and YYREEE (reference sequence). This CDR3 spans 14 amino acids. The CDR3 DNA is TGTACCAGCTGGGAGGGAGGAGCTAAGTATGGCTACACCTTC. Amino acids: CTSWEGGAKYGYTF.

This clonotype was seen only once. The V and J genes are TRBV29-1 and TRBJ2-1, with D uncertain. Germline V lookup: CDR1 SQVTM, CDR2 ANQGSEA. The CDR3 runs to 13 residues. V was cut by 4 bases and J by 7 bases, with 14 bases left in between. The CDR3 bases are TGCAGCGTTGTAGACCCTCTAGGGAATGAGCAGTTCTTC. It yields the protein CSVVDPLGNEQFF.

This clonotype has just a few counts. The rearrangement joins TRBV9 to TRBJ2-5; the match to TRBD1 covers 10 bases. Germline V lookup: CDR1 SGDLS, CDR2 YYNGEE. J gave up 5 bases and V 3 bases, and 7 bases lay outside the gene matches. This CDR3 comprises 15 residues. The CDR3 loop reads CASSEPGQGTETQYF. CDR3 DNA sequence: TGTGCCAGCAGCGAACCGGGACAGGGGACGGAGACCCAGTACTTC.

Regarding this clonotype: One end of the junction varies from germline; a read error may be responsible. The V call is TRBV5-1, the J call TRBJ2-1; D may be TRBD2 (6 bases). This CDR3 comprises 15 residues. Germline-derived CDR1 and CDR2 are SGHRS and YFSETQ. The CDR3 DNA sequence: TGCGCCAGCTGCTTGCGTGCGGGGTCCTCCAATGGGCAGTTCTTC. Its translation: CASCLRAGSSNGQFF.

Worth noting for this clonotype: A much larger clone lies one base from this, so it may be a read error. This chain links TRBV12-3 or TRBV12-4 with TRBJ2-3; a weak D match, TRBD1 (6 bases). This CDR3 comprises 13 residues. CDR3 nucleotide sequence: TGTGGCAGCAGTCGAGAAGAGACAGGTACGCAGTATTTT. Its protein product is CGSSREETGTQYF.

The chain employs TRBV6-5 and TRBJ2-7; maybe TRBD2 (6 bases). The CDR3 runs 14 residues. The V gene's germline CDR1 is MNHEY and CDR2 SVGAGI. CDR3 sequence reads: CISSPKAGSYEQYF. The CDR3 DNA sequence: TGTATCAGCAGTCCCAAAGCGGGTTCCTACGAGCAGTACTTC.

As to this clonotype: A junction boundary mismatches the germline segment, possibly from a read error. The genes are TRBV11-2 and TRBJ2-7, with D perhaps TRBD2 (5 bases). CDR1 SGHAT and CDR2 FQNNGV come from the germline V gene. CDR3 length: 14 residues. The CDR3 reads CASNLDEGRYEKYF. The CDR3 DNA sequence: TGTGCCAGCAACTTAGACGAGGGTCGCTACGAGAAGTACTTC.

Of note for this clonotype: The junction differs from germline at one of its ends, possibly a read error. This sequence joins TRBV29-1 and TRBJ1-3, with no clear D. In germline, CDR1 is SQVTM, CDR2 ANQGSEA. The CDR3 has 12 amino acids. For the CDR3, the DNA is TGCAGCGTTGCTCAATCTGGAAGCACCATATATTTT. As protein: CSVAQSGSTIYF.

This chain connects TRBV28 to TRBJ2-2, with D uncertain. The ends were cut back, 6 bases at V and 7 bases at J, with 9 bases in the middle. This CDR3 has 12 amino acids. Germline V gene data show CDR1 as MDHEN and CDR2 as SYDVKM. The CDR3, as DNA: TGTGCCAGCAGGGATGGCCACGGGGAGCTGTTTTTT. It is translated as CASRDGHGELFF.

The chain recombines TRBV11-2 with TRBJ2-5, with 10 bases that match TRBD2. The germline gives CDR1 SGHAT, CDR2 FQNNGV. The CDR3 extends over 18 amino acids. The junction had 18 bases not matched to a gene; V was cut back by 6 bases and J by 5 bases. The CDR3 reads CASSPTQRLAGEVETQYF. CDR3 sequence (DNA): TGTGCCAGCAGTCCAACCCAACGTCTAGCGGGAGAGGTGGAGACCCAGTACTTC.

Comments on this clonotype: The junction differs from germline at one of its ends, possibly a read error. This chain uses TRBV11-1 with TRBJ2-3; 8 nucleotides align to TRBD2. This CDR3 spans 16 amino acids. CDR1 is SGHAT, CDR2 FQDESV, per germline (reference sequence). The CDR3 coding sequence is TGTGCCAGCAGCTTGATTAGCGGGGCCAGCATAGATACACAGTATTTT. It encodes CASSLISGASIDTQYF. The complete variable domain, with remaining parts taken from reference TRBV11-1 and TRBJ2-3, reads EAEVAQSPRYKITEKSQAVAFWCDPISGHATLYWYRQILGQGPELLVQFQDESVVDDSQLPKDRFSAERLKGVDSTLKIQPAELGDSAMYLCASSLISGASIDTQYFGPGTRLTVL.

Remarks on this clonotype: Germline and junction disagree at one end, which may indicate a read error. The chain joins TRBV6-1 to TRBJ2-4; D ambiguous. Germline V CDR1 and CDR2: MNHNS, SASEGT. CDR3 length: 15 residues. CDR3 DNA sequence: TGTGCCAGCAGTGACATTGTTTTAACCAAAAAGATTCAGTACTTC. This gives the protein CASSDIVLTKKIQYF.

The sample holds one count of this clonotype. A much more abundant neighbour one base away suggests this may be a read error. The J gene is TRBJ1-1, the V gene TRBV7-9; D not certain. From germline, CDR1 is SEHNR and CDR2 FQNEAQ (reference sequence). The CDR3 totals 13 residues. CDR3 in DNA: TGTGCCAGCAGCTTATCTGAGAACGCTGAAGCTTTCTTT. Amino acid sequence: CASSLSENAEAFF. The entire variable domain, with the rest obtained from reference TRBV7-9 and TRBJ1-1, is as follows: DTGVSQNPRHKITKRGQNVTFRCDPISEHNRLYWYRQTLGQGPEFLTYFQNEAQLEKSRLLSDRFSAERPKGSFSTLEIQRTEQGDSAMYLCASSLSENAEAFFGQGTRLTVV.

A remark on this clonotype: Sequence at one end of the junction differs from germline and may be a read error. This chain uses TRBV4-1 with TRBJ1-1; D might be TRBD1 (5 bases). The CDR3 extends over 11 amino acids. The V gene's germline CDR1 is MGHRA and CDR2 YSYEKL. CDR3 in DNA: TGCGCCGGCAGCCAAGGGGCCGAAGCTTTCTTT. Its translation: CAGSQGAEAFF.

Note on this clonotype: Without the conserved terminal phenylalanine or tryptophan, this CDR3 likely stems from a read error. The genes are TRBV15 and TRBJ2-5; 11 bases align to TRBD2. The CDR3 has 15 amino acids. Germline CDR1 and CDR2: LNHNV and YYDKDF (reference sequence). The DNA of the CDR3 is TGTGCCACCTCAAACCAACTAGCGGGAGAAGAGGCCCAGTACTGC. Protein product: CATSNQLAGEEAQYC.

As concerns this clonotype: This sequence may be a read error, since a much larger clone differs from it by one base. This chain uses TRBV19 with TRBJ2-7; maybe TRBD2 (6 bases). The CDR3 length is 13 residues. The germline gives CDR1 LNHDA, CDR2 SQIVND (reference sequence). Trimming took 6 bases from V and 9 from J, leaving 18 bases between them. CDR3 protein: CASSPPGLRVQYF. The CDR3 DNA reads as TGTGCCAGTAGCCCACCGGGACTCCGGGTGCAGTACTTC.

About this clonotype itself: The junction shows a germline mismatch at one end, possibly a read error. The CDR3: CASSLDFFSTLHF. CDR3 nucleotides: TGTGCCAGCAGTTTGGACTTTTTTTCAACCCTCCACTTT. The V call is TRBV5-4, the J call TRBJ1-6, with D unresolved. The CDR3 length is 13 residues. Germline V lookup: CDR1 SGHNT, CDR2 YYREEE (reference sequence).

Note on this clonotype: The germline gene is not matched at one end of the junction; a read error may be the cause. This chain joins TRBV6-2 or TRBV6-3 and TRBJ2-2; D might be TRBD2 (5 bases). Germline values: CDR1 MNHEY, CDR2 SVGEGT. The CDR3 covers 14 residues. Written as DNA, the CDR3 is TGTACCAGCAAATGGACTTATAACACTGGGGAGCTGTTTTTT. Translation gives CTSKWTYNTGELFF.

About this clonotype itself: The conserved phenylalanine or tryptophan is not found at the CDR3 terminus, so this likely reflects a read error. V usage is TRBV6-1 and J usage is TRBJ1-5; D is unclear. Per germline, CDR1 MNHNS and CDR2 SASEGT. The CDR3 extends over 17 amino acids. CDR3 amino acids: CASSEAPFGGRNQPQHS. The CDR3 region has the DNA TGTGCAAGCAGTGAAGCGCCTTTTGGTGGCAGGAATCAACCCCAGCATTCT.

On this clonotype itself: One junction end disagrees with the germline gene, perhaps due to a read error. The genes are TRBV7-8 and TRBJ2-6; D possibly uses TRBD1 or TRBD2 (5 bases each). This CDR3 comprises 15 residues. CDR1 SGHVS and CDR2 FQNEAQ come from the germline V gene. In DNA, the CDR3 is TGTGCCAGCAGCGAGAAGCGGACTGGGGCCAACGTCCTGAGTTTC. Protein sequence: CASSEKRTGANVLSF.

This clonotype was observed at least ten times. This sequence joins TRBV29-1 and TRBJ2-1; tentatively, D is TRBD2 (6 bases). The V end lost 7 bases, the J end lost 7 bases, and 23 bases lay between the germline ends. The germline CDR1 and CDR2 sequences are SQVTM and ANQGSEA. The CDR3 contains 15 residues. Written as DNA, the CDR3 is TGCAGCGCACGTCCTGTAGCGGAAAAAGGGAATGAGCAGTTCTTC. Encoded protein: CSARPVAEKGNEQFF.